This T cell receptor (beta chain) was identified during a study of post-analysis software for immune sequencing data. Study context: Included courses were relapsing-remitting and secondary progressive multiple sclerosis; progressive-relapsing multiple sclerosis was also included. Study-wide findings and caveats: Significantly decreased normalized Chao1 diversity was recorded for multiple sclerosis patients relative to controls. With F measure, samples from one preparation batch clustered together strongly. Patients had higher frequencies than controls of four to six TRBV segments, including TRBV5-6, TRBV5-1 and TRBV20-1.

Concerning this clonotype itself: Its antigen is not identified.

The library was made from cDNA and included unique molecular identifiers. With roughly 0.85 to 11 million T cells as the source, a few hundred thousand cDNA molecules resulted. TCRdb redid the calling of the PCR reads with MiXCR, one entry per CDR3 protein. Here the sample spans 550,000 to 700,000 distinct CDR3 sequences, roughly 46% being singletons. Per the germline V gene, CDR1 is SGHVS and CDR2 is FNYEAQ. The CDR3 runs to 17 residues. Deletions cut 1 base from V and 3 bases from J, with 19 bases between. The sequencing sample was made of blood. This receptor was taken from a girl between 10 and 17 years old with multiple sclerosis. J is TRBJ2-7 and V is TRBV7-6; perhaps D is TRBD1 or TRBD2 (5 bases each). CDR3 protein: CASSLVGLGRGDYEQYF. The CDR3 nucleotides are TGTGCCAGCAGCTTAGTGGGGTTGGGCAGAGGGGACTACGAGCAGTACTTC. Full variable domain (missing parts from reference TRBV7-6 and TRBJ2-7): GAGVSQSPRYKVTKRGQDVALRCDPISGHVSLYWYRQALGQGPEFLTYFNYEAQQDKSGLPNDRFSAERPEGSISTLTIQRTEQRDSAMYRCASSLVGLGRGDYEQYFGPGTRLTVT.